This T cell receptor beta chain was identified in a study of blood T cell repertoires in COVID-19. Background on the study: COVID-19 samples from acute and convalescent phases originated in the United States, Italy and Spain. PBMCs, B-cell-depleted T cells, or T cells were the source of the cDNA or gDNA that made up the material.

Assay used: immunoSEQ multiplex PCR; TCRdb lists only in-frame clones, some missing. The repertoire holds tens of thousands of clones, with 75% to 90% as singletons. The germline V gene has CDR1 LNHNV and CDR2 YYDKDF (reference sequence). V was shortened by 3 bases and J by 2 bases, with 4 bases between the two germline ends. This CDR3 is built from 13 residues. The TCR originated in a man aged 55-75 years with active COVID-19. V and J are TRBV15 and TRBJ2-2; no clear D. The sequencing input was peripheral blood. The CDR3 loop is CATSRTNTGELFF. Written as DNA, the CDR3 is TGTGCCACCAGCAGGACAAACACCGGGGAGCTGTTTTTT.